A selection of T cell receptor beta chains follows, all from one sample in a study of response to subunit inactivated influenza vaccine. TCRdb called the RT-PCR reads again in MiXCR, with one record for every CDR3 protein. The table has roughly 780,000 distinct CDR3 sequences, about 18% seen once. Sequencing was performed on PBMCs from blood, taken about 5 days after vaccination. The receptors come from a man between 50 and 59 years old who received an inactivated influenza vaccine. The CDR3 runs from the conserved cysteine through the conserved F or W. The order of the fields is D gene, J gene, clone size, V gene, CDR3 protein, CDR3 DNA. D genes are given only for firm matches. Not all rows give a size; the values are once, few, many and, for expanded clones, a class.

>TRBD1|TRBJ1-2|NA|TRBV29-1
CSVVQGASGYTF
TGCAGCGTTGTGCAGGGGGCGAGTGGCTACACCTTC
>TRBD2|TRBJ2-7|NA|TRBV7-2
CASSFFSGGGYEQYF
TGTGCCAGCAGCTTCTTTTCGGGGGGTGGCTACGAGCAGTACTTC
>NA|TRBJ2-2|NA|TRBV11-2
CASSLDLGRGRDGELFF
TGTGCCAGCAGCTTAGATCTAGGGAGGGGGCGTGACGGGGAGCTGTTTTTT
>TRBD1|TRBJ2-5|NA|TRBV6-5
CASSSGGQEETQYF
TGTGCCAGCAGTTCCGGGGGACAGGAAGAGACCCAGTACTTC
>TRBD2|TRBJ2-7|NA|TRBV29-1
CSVDERGSYEQYF
TGCAGCGTTGATGAGCGGGGCTCCTACGAGCAGTACTTC
>TRBD1|TRBJ2-4|NA|TRBV7-9
CASSETGVNIQYF
TGTGCCAGCAGCGAAACAGGGGTGAACATTCAGTACTTC
>NA|TRBJ2-7|few|TRBV3-1
CASSQLGGTDEQYF
TGTGCCAGCAGCCAATTAGGCGGGACAGACGAGCAGTACTTC
>NA|TRBJ2-1|NA|TRBV5-1
CASTEGGSSYNEQFF
TGCGCCAGCACGGAGGGGGGGAGCTCCTACAATGAGCAGTTCTTC
>TRBD1|TRBJ2-1|NA|TRBV10-3
CAIKPTGGSSYNEQFF
TGTGCCATCAAACCGACAGGGGGAAGCTCCTACAATGAGCAGTTCTTC
>NA|TRBJ2-3|many|TRBV24-1
CATSDFPDFTDGSTDTQYF
TGTGCCACCAGTGATTTTCCAGACTTTACCGATGGAAGCACAGATACGCAGTATTTT
>NA|TRBJ2-5|NA|TRBV11-2
CASSLVGGSPETQYF
TGTGCCAGCAGCTTAGTAGGGGGGAGCCCGGAGACCCAGTACTTC
>NA|TRBJ2-1|few|TRBV6-5
CASSYRTIHEQFF
TGTGCCAGCAGTTACAGGACTATTCATGAGCAGTTCTTC
>TRBD1|TRBJ2-7|NA|TRBV2
CACPGQGVDEQYF
TGTGCCTGTCCGGGACAGGGGGTCGACGAGCAGTACTTC
>NA|TRBJ2-7|NA|TRBV27
CASSSALGGGHEQYF
TGTGCCAGCAGTTCCGCCTTGGGGGGGGGCCACGAGCAGTACTTC
>TRBD1|TRBJ2-7|once|TRBV7-2
CASSRTTGEYEQYF
TGTGCCAGCAGCCGAACGACAGGGGAGTACGAGCAGTACTTC
>NA|TRBJ2-5|few|TRBV5-6
CASSLWGLSSLRETQYF
TGTGCCAGCAGCTTGTGGGGACTCTCTTCCCTAAGAGAGACCCAGTACTTC
>TRBD1|TRBJ1-2|NA|TRBV11-2
CASSIPGTANYGYTF
TGTGCCAGCAGCATACCCGGGACAGCTAACTATGGCTACACCTTC
>TRBD1|TRBJ2-1|few|TRBV12-3/TRBV12-4
CASRRDRGSYNEQFF
TGTGCCAGCAGACGGGACAGGGGCTCCTACAATGAGCAGTTCTTC
>NA|TRBJ2-7|many|TRBV20-1
CSARDRRVEYF
TGCAGTGCTAGAGATCGTAGGGTTGAGTACTTC
>NA|TRBJ2-7|many|TRBV12-3/TRBV12-4
CASKLSGASYEQYF
TGTGCCAGCAAGTTGTCGGGAGCCTCCTACGAGCAGTACTTC
>NA|TRBJ1-5|NA|TRBV20-1
CSARVSPRQPQHF
TGCAGTGCTAGAGTTAGTCCGAGACAGCCCCAGCATTTT
>TRBD1|TRBJ2-1|few|TRBV6-5
CASSYSPGGSYNEQFF
TGTGCCAGCAGTTACTCGCCAGGGGGCTCCTACAATGAGCAGTTCTTC
>TRBD2|TRBJ2-1|many|TRBV29-1
CSVISASGGYEQFF
TGCAGCGTTATTTCGGCTAGCGGGGGCTATGAGCAGTTCTTC
>NA|TRBJ2-3|few|TRBV20-1
CSARPGAPAQYF
TGCAGTGCTAGGCCCGGGGCTCCAGCGCAGTATTTT
>TRBD2|TRBJ2-1|NA|TRBV7-2
CASRSIAGYSYNEQFF
TGTGCCAGCCGATCCATAGCGGGATACTCCTACAATGAGCAGTTCTTC
>TRBD2|TRBJ2-7|NA|TRBV5-1
CASSLESGGHYEQYF
TGCGCCAGCAGCTTGGAGAGCGGGGGACACTACGAGCAGTACTTC
>TRBD1|TRBJ2-7|few|TRBV5-5
CASRSGTGREQYF
TGTGCCAGCAGGTCCGGGACAGGGAGAGAGCAGTACTTC
>NA|TRBJ1-2|few|TRBV5-6
CASSVAEYGYTF
TGTGCCAGCAGCGTGGCGGAATATGGCTACACCTTC
>NA|TRBJ2-6|few|TRBV11-2
CASSLGGGRELSGANVLTF
TGTGCCAGCAGCTTAGGGGGGGGCAGGGAACTCTCTGGGGCCAACGTCCTGACTTTC
>NA|TRBJ2-2|NA|TRBV12-3/TRBV12-4
CASRGKSRSTGELFF
TGTGCCAGCAGGGGAAAGAGCAGAAGCACCGGGGAGCTGTTTTTT
>TRBD1|TRBJ1-4|NA|TRBV5-1
CASADGTGNEKLFF
TGCGCCAGTGCTGACGGGACAGGGAATGAAAAACTGTTTTTT
>NA|TRBJ1-1|many|TRBV12-3/TRBV12-4
CASSFGAGRGDTEAFF
TGTGCCAGCAGTTTCGGGGCGGGCAGAGGGGACACTGAAGCTTTCTTT
>NA|TRBJ1-6|NA|TRBV3-1
CASSPTGRSPLHF
TGTGCCAGCAGCCCCACAGGGAGATCACCCCTCCACTTT
>TRBD2|TRBJ2-1|few|TRBV12-3/TRBV12-4
CASSFTGTSGSYNEQFF
TGTGCCAGCAGTTTCACCGGGACTAGCGGCTCCTACAATGAGCAGTTCTTC
>TRBD1|TRBJ2-3|NA|TRBV6-2/TRBV6-3
CASSYAGDRESTDTQYF
TGTGCCAGCAGTTACGCCGGGGACAGGGAGAGTACAGATACGCAGTATTTT
>NA|TRBJ2-3|few|TRBV11-2
CASSLEIAVGDTQYF
TGTGCCAGCAGCTTAGAAATAGCGGTGGGAGATACGCAGTATTTT
>TRBD2|TRBJ2-5|NA|TRBV20-1
CSARDILAGGPKGTQYF
TGCAGTGCTAGAGATATACTAGCGGGGGGCCCCAAAGGGACCCAGTACTTC
>TRBD1|TRBJ1-1|few|TRBV5-1
CASSLDQGVTEAFF
TGCGCCAGCAGCTTGGATCAGGGGGTCACTGAAGCTTTCTTT